The next 27 T cell receptor beta chains were all read from a single sample in a study of T-cell reconstitution after alpha-beta-depleted transplantation in children. Using unique molecular identifiers, the investigators prepared the TCRbeta library. From the PCR reads, TCRdb called clonotypes with MiXCR, one entry per CDR3 protein. The table has around 300,000 distinct CDR3 sequences, over 9.5% seen once. This specimen was PBMCs, taken before TCRalphabeta/CD19-depleted stem cell transplant. These receptors all stem from a boy younger than two with acute myeloid leukemia, due to receive a stem cell transplant.

This clonotype was recorded at least ten times. The chain combines TRBV20-1 with TRBJ2-6, with TRBD1 as a possible D gene (6 bases). V lost 1 base and J lost 0, with 13 bases in between. Germline V gene data show CDR1 as DFQATT and CDR2 as SNEGSKA (reference sequence). The CDR3 is 17 residues long. The CDR3 here is CSARGQGNVSGANVLTF. The CDR3 coding sequence is TGCAGTGCTAGAGGTCAGGGGAACGTCTCTGGGGCCAACGTCCTGACTTTC.

As regards this clonotype: A much larger clone sits a single nucleotide away, making a read error possible. The chain is built from TRBV7-2 and TRBJ2-1, with 9 nucleotides matching TRBD2. Germline assignment: CDR1 SGHTA and CDR2 FQGNSA. This CDR3 contains 17 residues. The CDR3 DNA is TGTGCCAGCAGCTTAGGGTCGACTAGCGGTGTTTACAATGACCAGTTCTTC. Protein product: CASSLGSTSGVYNDQFF.

This chain joins TRBV7-3 and TRBJ2-2; 8 bases map to TRBD2. The V gene's germline CDR1 is SGHTA and CDR2 FQGTGA. The CDR3 runs 17 residues. The V segment lost 3 bases and the J segment 1 base; nucleotides outside the gene matches: 7. The CDR3, as DNA: TGTGCCAGCAGCTTCCTAGGCGGGAGGCTGAACACCGGGGAGCTGTTTTTT. As protein: CASSFLGGRLNTGELFF. Drawing the rest from reference TRBV7-3 and TRBJ2-2, the complete variable domain is GAGVSQTPSNKVTEKGKYVELRCDPISGHTALYWYRQSLGQGPEFLIYFQGTGAADDSGLPNDRFFAVRPEGSVSTLKIQRTERGDSAVYLCASSFLGGRLNTGELFFGEGSRLTVL.

This clonotype was counted many times. The chain carries TRBV7-9 and TRBJ1-1, with a possible D match to TRBD1 (6 bases). Between the trimmed V and J ends, which lost 6 bases and 2 bases, there was a span of 13 bases. Looked up from germline, CDR1 is SEHNR and CDR2 is FQNEAQ (reference sequence). This CDR3 has 14 amino acids. The CDR3 region is CASSSGQTNTEAFF. The CDR3, as DNA: TGTGCCAGCAGTTCCGGACAGACCAACACTGAAGCTTTCTTT.

This clonotype was seen at least ten times. The rearrangement links TRBV5-6 to TRBJ2-4; D is uncertain. Trimming took 5 bases from V and 3 from J, leaving 9 bases between them. Germline V gene sequence: CDR1 SGHDT, CDR2 YYEEEE. This CDR3 spans 13 amino acids. CDR3 nucleotides: TGTGCCAGCAGTCCCTACGGCAAAAACATTCAGTACTTC. Translating it yields CASSPYGKNIQYF.

At least ten counts were recorded for this clonotype. The rearrangement uses TRBV7-2 and TRBJ2-3; D gene uncertain. The CDR3 has 14 residues. V lost 7 bases and J lost 0, with 11 bases in between. Per germline, CDR1 SGHTA and CDR2 FQGNSA. The CDR3 DNA follows: TGTGCCAGCACCCCAGAACTGAGCACAGATACGCAGTATTTT. Translating gives CASTPELSTDTQYF.

In this sample, this clonotype turned up many times. This chain connects TRBV2 to TRBJ2-1; D not resolved. In germline, CDR1 is SNHLY, CDR2 FYNNEI. The CDR3 is made up of 15 amino acids. V gave up 4 bases and J gave up 4 bases, with 14 bases separating them. The CDR3 nucleotides are TGTGCCAGCAGTGTTTCGCAGATATCATACAATGAGCAGTTCTTC. Translating it yields CASSVSQISYNEQFF.

As regards this clonotype: Possible read error: a much larger clone is one base away. This chain uses TRBV5-1 with TRBJ2-2, with TRBD1 matching over 8 bases. The CDR3 extends over 17 amino acids. CDR1 and CDR2 from the germline V gene are SGHRS and YFSETQ. Germline trimming cut 6 bases from V and 6 bases from J; bases unmatched to any gene: 16. The CDR3 DNA follows: TGCGCCAGCACCCCGGGGAGAGGACAGGGAAACTCCGGGGAGCTGTTTTTT. Translating it yields CASTPGRGQGNSGELFF.

This clonotype was detected only a few times. The rearrangement joins TRBV7-6 to TRBJ1-1; D is ambiguous. V dropped 6 bases and J dropped 4 bases, with 9 bases sitting between them. CDR1 is SGHVS, CDR2 FNYEAQ, per germline. CDR3 length: 12 residues. The CDR3 DNA reads TGTGCCAGCAGTTCCATTCCCACTGAAGCTTTCTTT. Protein product: CASSSIPTEAFF.

CDR3 protein: CASSSQGRDGAKNIQYF. The CDR3 DNA reads as TGCGCCAGCAGCTCGCAGGGGAGGGATGGGGCCAAAAACATTCAGTACTTC. The chain carries TRBV5-1 and TRBJ2-4, with a tentative D call TRBD2 (7 bases). This CDR3 spans 17 amino acids. CDR1 is SGHRS and CDR2 is YFSETQ in the germline V gene. Trimming left V 3 bases short and J 1 base short, with 17 bases between.

This clonotype appeared many times. The V call is TRBV29-1, the J call TRBJ2-1; tentatively, D is TRBD1 (6 bases). This CDR3 spans 17 amino acids. Germline V gene lookup returns CDR1 SQVTM and CDR2 ANQGSEA. Trimming shortened V by 0 bases and J by 2 bases, and 17 bases separated the two germline ends. CDR3 region: CSVEDPGRDIAYNEQFF. The DNA for the CDR3 is TGCAGCGTTGAAGATCCTGGCCGGGACATAGCCTACAATGAGCAGTTCTTC.

This clonotype was seen ten or more times. The chain is built from TRBV5-1 and TRBJ2-7; a weak D match, TRBD1 (5 bases). Germline CDR1 reads SGHRS; CDR2 reads YFSETQ. V dropped 2 bases and J dropped 2 bases, with 11 bases sitting between them. CDR3 length: 14 amino acids. The DNA for the CDR3 is TGCGCCAGCAGCTTTACAGCAGGGCCCTACGAGCAGTACTTC. This codes for CASSFTAGPYEQYF.

This clonotype was picked up many times. The genes are TRBV4-2 and TRBJ2-5, with 13 positions matching TRBD2. The V and J ends lost 0 bases and 5 bases, in that order; junction bases with no gene match: 3. Germline values: CDR1 LGHNA, CDR2 YNFKEQ. The CDR3 sequence is 16 residues long. In DNA form, the CDR3 reads TGTGCCAGCAGCCAAGATGGGACTAGCGGGGATGAGACCCAGTACTTC. Translation: CASSQDGTSGDETQYF.

This clonotype was counted at least ten times. The chain uses TRBV4-1 and TRBJ2-2, with D unclear. Trimming shortened V by 3 bases and J by 0 bases, and 14 bases separated the two germline ends. Germline V gene data show CDR1 as MGHRA and CDR2 as YSYEKL. This CDR3 region has 17 residues. CDR3 nucleotides: TGCGCCAGCAGCCAGTTGGGCCTAGTTCCGAACACCGGGGAGCTGTTTTTT. This translates into CASSQLGLVPNTGELFF.

This clonotype showed up just a few times. The chain links TRBV5-1 to TRBJ1-1; weak D call: TRBD1 (5 bases). The CDR3 consists of 14 residues. Germline V CDR1 and CDR2: SGHRS, YFSETQ. V was shortened by 6 bases and J by 4 bases, with 16 bases between the two germline ends. The CDR3 region has the DNA TGCGCCAGCAACGGACAAGGAGGAGGCACTGAAGCTTTCTTT. It specifies CASNGQGGGTEAFF.

This clonotype was counted many times. The V call is TRBV25-1, the J call TRBJ2-1, with 16 bases matching TRBD2. Trimming took 0 bases from V and 2 from J; bases not matched to a gene: 4. This CDR3 contains 19 residues. Germline V gene data show CDR1 as MGHDK and CDR2 as SYGVNS. The CDR3 nucleotides read TGTGCCAGCAGTGAATACGGGACTAGCGGGAGGGCCGCCTACAATGAGCAGTTCTTC. Translation: CASSEYGTSGRAAYNEQFF.

In this sample, this clonotype turned up many times. The V call is TRBV28, the J call TRBJ2-5; TRBD1 matches 11 bases. CDR3 length equals 15 residues. With 7 bases clipped from V and 4 bases from J, the junction kept 8 bases outside the gene matches. Germline CDR1 MDHEN, CDR2 SYDVKM. This chain's CDR3 is CASNRGQGDRETQYF. Written as DNA, the CDR3 is TGTGCCAGCAACAGGGGACAGGGGGATCGAGAGACCCAGTACTTC.

This clonotype was recorded many times. The chain employs TRBV10-3 and TRBJ2-1; TRBD2 aligns across 10 bases. CDR3 length equals 16 residues. Looked up from germline, CDR1 is ENHRY and CDR2 is SYGVKD. Trimming took 3 bases from V and 2 from J; bases not matched to a gene: 4. The CDR3, as DNA: TGTGCCATCAGTGACTCGAGCGGGAGGGCCTACAATGAGCAGTTCTTC. Encoded protein: CAISDSSGRAYNEQFF.

This clonotype showed up many times. The chain joins TRBV20-1 to TRBJ2-1, with TRBD1 identical over 10 bases. Trimming at V came to 2 bases and at J to 7 bases, leaving 8 bases not matched to a gene. The CDR3 length is 15 residues. Germline V gene lookup returns CDR1 DFQATT and CDR2 SNEGSKA (reference sequence). The CDR3, as DNA: TGCAGTGCTAGATCCCCGGACAGGGGGGGGAATGAGCAGTTCTTC. Protein product: CSARSPDRGGNEQFF.

Note on this clonotype: This may come from a read error, since a much larger clone is one base off. The chain combines TRBV15 with TRBJ2-2; D perhaps matches TRBD1 (6 bases). Trimming stripped 5 bases from V and 4 bases from J, with 17 bases between. The CDR3 has 16 residues. CDR1 is LNHNV and CDR2 is YYDKDF in the germline V gene (reference sequence). The CDR3 spells CATSWIPQGRTGELFF. DNA for the CDR3: TGTGCCACCAGCTGGATACCTCAGGGGCGCACCGGGGAGCTGTTTTTT.

This clonotype occurred a few times. The chain is built from TRBV28 and TRBJ2-1, with D maybe TRBD2 (6 bases). The length of the CDR3 is 14 residues. The germline V gene has CDR1 MDHEN and CDR2 SYDVKM. V was trimmed by 6 bases and J by 6 bases, leaving 15 bases between them. CDR3 loop: CASSPGLSSNEQFF. The CDR3 bases are TGTGCCAGCAGCCCCGGACTATCTTCCAATGAGCAGTTCTTC.

The CDR3 nucleotides are TGTGCCAGCAGTTTAACAGGGAGCCCAGATACGCAGTATTTT. Protein sequence: CASSLTGSPDTQYF. This chain connects TRBV12-3 or TRBV12-4 to TRBJ2-3; a weak D match, TRBD1 (6 bases). V was trimmed by 2 bases and J by 4 bases, leaving 10 bases between them. The CDR3 contains 14 residues.

The gene calls are TRBV4-3 and TRBJ1-1; TRBD1 might be the D (5 bases). CDR3 length: 16 amino acids. CDR1 and CDR2 from the germline V gene are LGHNA and YSLEER. V gave up 0 bases and J gave up 1 base, with 12 bases separating them. This chain's CDR3 is CASSQDVGRGNTEAFF. CDR3 coding DNA: TGCGCCAGCAGCCAAGACGTGGGGAGGGGGAACACTGAAGCTTTCTTT.

The table lists this clonotype with many counts. V gene TRBV9 combines with J gene TRBJ1-5; D is ambiguous. The V end was cut by 0 bases, the J end by 5 bases, with 12 bases between. Germline CDR1 is SGDLS and CDR2 is YYNGEE. The CDR3 spans 15 residues. DNA of the CDR3: TGTGCCAGCAGCGTAGCGGGCCTAGTCCATCAGCCCCAGCATTTT. This encodes CASSVAGLVHQPQHF.

This clonotype was found a few times. This chain joins TRBV28 and TRBJ1-1, with D perhaps TRBD1 (6 bases). In germline, CDR1 is MDHEN, CDR2 SYDVKM. V was cut by 5 bases and J by 3 bases, with 10 bases left in between. The CDR3 is 13 residues long. CDR3 in DNA: TGTGCCAGCAGTCACCGGACAGACACTGAAGCTTTCTTT. The encoded protein is CASSHRTDTEAFF.

Ten or more counts support this clonotype. The J gene is TRBJ2-7, the V gene TRBV3-1; 8 nucleotides agree with TRBD2. This CDR3 contains 14 residues. Trimming removed 4 bases from V and 5 bases from J; junction bases left unmatched: 7. Germline CDR1 reads LGHDT; CDR2 reads YNNKEL (reference sequence). As DNA, the CDR3 is TGTGCCAGCAGCCCCTCCGGGAGGGAACACGAGCAGTACTTC. Amino acids: CASSPSGREHEQYF.

The table lists this clonotype with many counts. The V call is TRBV29-1, the J call TRBJ2-3, with a weak D call TRBD2 (6 bases). The germline CDR1 and CDR2 sequences are SQVTM and ANQGSEA. The V gene lost 3 bases and the J gene lost 1 base, with 14 bases spanning the gap. This CDR3 has 15 amino acids. The CDR3 DNA follows: TGCAGCGTTGATTACCGGGCGGGGCGCACAGATACGCAGTATTTT. Translating gives CSVDYRAGRTDTQYF.